These 27 T cell receptor beta chains were all obtained from the same sample, sequenced in a study of blood T cell repertoires in COVID-19. Method: immunoSEQ multiplex PCR; TCRdb's copy keeps in-frame clones and lacks some. The sample shows about 300,000 clones, approximately 85% of them seen only once. Sequences were obtained from peripheral blood. The receptor source for this set is a human donor in a cohort sampled during active COVID-19.

This clone was detected only a few times. The gene calls are TRBV9 and TRBJ1-5; D not certain. Trimming stripped 0 bases from V and 6 bases from J, with 7 bases between. From germline, CDR1 is SGDLS and CDR2 YYNGEE. This CDR3 spans 13 amino acids. The CDR3 is CASSVGGSQPQHF. The CDR3, as DNA: TGTGCCAGCAGCGTAGGTGGCAGTCAGCCCCAGCATTTT.

The chain recombines TRBV4-3 with TRBJ1-3, with D possibly TRBD1 on 5 matching bases. Per the germline V gene, CDR1 is LGHNA and CDR2 is YSLEER. V gave up 0 bases and J gave up 3 bases, with 12 bases separating them. The CDR3 is made up of 16 amino acids. Here the CDR3 DNA reads TGCGCCAGCAGCCAAGACCCCTTGGGGGGTGGAAACACCATATATTTT. Its translation: CASSQDPLGGGNTIYF.

V is TRBV28 and J is TRBJ2-1; D is unresolved. Trimming removed 9 bases at V and 6 bases at J, with 18 bases between. CDR3 length equals 14 residues. CDR1 is MDHEN and CDR2 is SYDVKM in the germline V gene. The CDR3 loop is CASLPGNWANEQFF. DNA for the CDR3: TGTGCCAGTCTTCCAGGTAACTGGGCCAATGAGCAGTTCTTC.

The rearrangement links TRBV18 to TRBJ1-4; 9 bases are shared with TRBD1. The V gene end was trimmed by 0 bases and the J gene end by 8 bases; junction bases not matched to a gene: 4. Germline-derived CDR1 and CDR2 are KGHSH and LQKENI. CDR3 size: 15 residues. CDR3 DNA: TGTGCCAGCTCACCACCGGGACAGGGTCCGGAAAAACTGTTTTTT. It is translated as CASSPPGQGPEKLFF.

The V and J genes are TRBV2 and TRBJ1-2, with a weak D call TRBD1 (6 bases). This CDR3 is 13 amino acids long. Between the trimmed V and J ends, which lost 6 bases and 8 bases, there was a span of 16 bases. Germline V gives CDR1 SNHLY, CDR2 FYNNEI. CDR3 loop: CASRGTGWEGYTF. In DNA form, the CDR3 reads TGTGCCAGCAGAGGTACAGGGTGGGAAGGCTACACCTTC. Combining the CDR3 with reference TRBV2 and TRBJ1-2 gives the whole variable domain EPEVTQTPSHQVTQMGQEVILRCVPISNHLYFYWYRQILGQKVEFLVSFYNNEISEKSEIFDDQFSVERPDGSNFTLKIRSTKLEDSAMYFCASRGTGWEGYTFGSGTRLTVV.

V and J are TRBV7-2 and TRBJ2-2; 7 positions match TRBD1. V was clipped by 3 bases and J by 4 bases; unmatched bases: 2. The CDR3 has 14 amino acids. CDR1 SGHTA and CDR2 FQGNSA come from the germline V gene. The CDR3 nucleotides read TGTGCCAGCAGCTTGACAGGGATCACCGGGGAGCTGTTTTTT. Amino acids: CASSLTGITGELFF.

This sequence joins TRBV27 and TRBJ2-7; D is ambiguous. The CDR3 contains 17 residues. V shed 5 bases and J shed 1 base, with 21 bases lying between them. Germline V gene lookup returns CDR1 MNHEY and CDR2 SMNVEV (reference sequence). CDR3 in amino acids: CASSPQVGSHISYEQYF. The CDR3, as DNA: TGTGCCAGCAGTCCCCAAGTGGGCTCCCATATATCCTACGAGCAGTACTTC.

The V call is TRBV9, the J call TRBJ2-1, with TRBD2 matching 16 bases. J was trimmed by 9 bases and V by 0 bases; bases with no gene match: 12. Germline assignment: CDR1 SGDLS and CDR2 YYNGEE. This CDR3 region has 19 residues. CDR3 coding DNA: TGTGCCAGCAGCGTAGCCCCGGGGACTAGCGGGAGGGAGAAAGGTGAGCAGTTCTTC. This sequence encodes CASSVAPGTSGREKGEQFF.

The V gene is TRBV6-5, the J gene TRBJ1-5; TRBD1 aligns across 8 bases. With 6 bases clipped from V and 2 bases from J, the junction kept 3 bases outside the gene matches. The CDR3 sequence is 14 residues long. Germline-derived CDR1 and CDR2 are MNHEY and SVGAGI. The CDR3 DNA reads TGTGCCAGCAGGGAGACAGGGGGCAATCAGCCCCAGCATTTT. Residues: CASRETGGNQPQHF.

The chain combines TRBV2 with TRBJ2-7; possibly TRBD1 for D (5 bases). Germline CDR1 reads SNHLY; CDR2 reads FYNNEI. CDR3 length equals 13 residues. Trimming stripped 8 bases from V and 3 bases from J, with 14 bases between. The DNA for the CDR3 is TGTGCCAGCGGGGCTCAGATTCGCTACGAGCAGTACTTC. Translated: CASGAQIRYEQYF.

The V and J genes are TRBV29-1 and TRBJ1-1; D unresolved. Per the germline V gene, CDR1 is SQVTM and CDR2 is ANQGSEA. This CDR3 region has 11 residues. V gave up 7 bases and J gave up 11 bases, with 17 bases separating them. The CDR3 is CSEFSGGRAFF. In DNA, the CDR3 is TGCAGCGAATTTAGCGGCGGTAGGGCTTTCTTT. Together with reference TRBV29-1 and TRBJ1-1, the CDR3 gives the full variable domain: SAVISQKPSRDICQRGTSLTIQCQVDSQVTMMFWYRQQPGQSLTLIATANQGSEATYESGFVIDKFPISRPNLTFSTLTVSNMSPEDSSIYLCSEFSGGRAFFGQGTRLTVV.

CDR3 nucleotides: TGTGCCAGTAGTATAGCCGGACTAGCAGACCCCCAGAGCTCCTACAATGAGCAGTTCTTC. It encodes CASSIAGLADPQSSYNEQFF. The chain uses TRBV19 and TRBJ2-1; 8 nucleotides line up with TRBD2. V shed 1 base, J shed 0 bases, and the junction held 14 bases outside the gene matches. Germline V lookup: CDR1 LNHDA, CDR2 SQIVND (reference sequence). The CDR3 has 20 residues.

This sequence joins TRBV18 and TRBJ2-3, with unresolved D. V shed 0 bases and J shed 1 base, with 8 bases lying between them. This CDR3 spans 15 amino acids. The germline V gene encodes CDR1 KGHSH and CDR2 LQKENI. CDR3 loop: CASSPPSMGTDTQYF. The CDR3 nucleotides are TGTGCCAGCTCACCACCGAGTATGGGCACAGATACGCAGTATTTT.

The chain is built from TRBV27 and TRBJ2-3; 8 bases map to TRBD2. The germline V gene has CDR1 MNHEY and CDR2 SMNVEV (reference sequence). This CDR3 contains 16 residues. Trimming took 6 bases from V and 10 from J; bases not matched to a gene: 18. Written as DNA, the CDR3 is TGTGCCAGCAGACCTTCTTTACCCGTCAGCGGGAGATCGCAGTATTTT. Translated: CASRPSLPVSGRSQYF.

This clone was observed a few times. The chain combines TRBV29-1 with TRBJ1-2, with no clear D. The CDR3 spans 14 residues. Trimming took off 6 bases at V and 4 bases at J, with 18 bases between the two ends. Per germline, CDR1 SQVTM and CDR2 ANQGSEA. The CDR3 bases are TGCAGCGTCGGGATTCCCCCCGTACTCTATGGCTACACCTTC. Residues: CSVGIPPVLYGYTF. The complete variable domain, with remaining parts taken from reference TRBV29-1 and TRBJ1-2, reads SAVISQKPSRDICQRGTSLTIQCQVDSQVTMMFWYRQQPGQSLTLIATANQGSEATYESGFVIDKFPISRPNLTFSTLTVSNMSPEDSSIYLCSVGIPPVLYGYTFGSGTRLTVV.

The chain uses TRBV30 and TRBJ2-7; 14 bases match TRBD2. The CDR3 has 15 amino acids. J gave up 3 bases and V 6 bases, and 7 bases lay outside the gene matches. CDR1 GTSNPN and CDR2 SVGIG come from the germline V gene (reference sequence). Here the CDR3 DNA reads TGTGCCTGCCAATTCGGGACTAGCGGGGGCTACGAGCAGTACTTC. This gives the protein CACQFGTSGGYEQYF.

The V call is TRBV11-3, the J call TRBJ2-1; 7 positions match TRBD1. Germline CDR1 and CDR2: SGHNT and YENEEA. This CDR3 is 14 amino acids long. Trimming removed 5 bases from V and 6 bases from J; junction bases left unmatched: 7. CDR3 sequence reads: CASSGRQGRNEQFF. DNA for the CDR3: TGTGCCAGCAGCGGCCGACAGGGCCGCAATGAGCAGTTCTTC.

CDR3 nucleotides: TGTGCCAGCAGTTTCGGACAGGGGGCGAGGAATGAGCAGTTCTTC. This translates into CASSFGQGARNEQFF. The chain carries TRBV6-5 and TRBJ2-1; 11 nucleotides agree with TRBD1. V shed 4 bases and J 7 bases; nucleotides not matched to a gene: 6. Germline lookup yields CDR1 MNHEY and CDR2 SVGAGI. This CDR3 spans 15 amino acids.

V and J are TRBV6-5 and TRBJ2-5; 10 nucleotides line up with TRBD1. V shed 5 bases, J shed 5 bases, and the junction held 8 bases outside the gene matches. CDR3 length: 15 amino acids. Germline CDR1 is MNHEY and CDR2 is SVGAGI. The CDR3 spells CASSLIKTGGETQYF. CDR3 nucleotides: TGTGCCAGCAGTCTTATTAAGACAGGGGGCGAGACCCAGTACTTC.

This sequence joins TRBV5-4 and TRBJ1-1; no reliable D call. This CDR3 spans 18 amino acids. Per germline, CDR1 SGHNT and CDR2 YYREEE (reference sequence). Trimming stripped 2 bases from V and 1 base from J, with 21 bases between. The CDR3 loop reads CASSFSSGRVRRNTEAFF. In DNA, the CDR3 is TGTGCCAGCAGCTTCTCCTCGGGTCGGGTTCGGAGGAACACTGAAGCTTTCTTT.

The genes are TRBV19 and TRBJ2-1; 13 bases match TRBD2. Germline trimming cut 7 bases from V and 10 bases from J; bases unmatched to any gene: 10. CDR1 is LNHDA and CDR2 is SQIVND in the germline V gene (reference sequence). CDR3 length equals 15 residues. DNA for the CDR3: TGTGCCAGTAAGCAACTAGCGGGAGGGCCGGGGGAGCAGTTCTTC. Translated: CASKQLAGGPGEQFF.

V usage is TRBV4-3 and J usage is TRBJ2-1, with D perhaps TRBD1 (5 bases). Trimming stripped 0 bases from V and 3 bases from J, with 15 bases between. The CDR3 runs to 17 residues. Germline CDR1 LGHNA, CDR2 YSLEER. As DNA, the CDR3 is TGCGCCAGCAGCCAAGATGCTGGGGCAGCTGACTACAATGAGCAGTTCTTC. This sequence encodes CASSQDAGAADYNEQFF.

This clone has a single count. The chain joins TRBV5-1 to TRBJ2-7; D is perhaps TRBD1 (6 bases). Trimming stripped 4 bases from V and 2 bases from J, with 10 bases between. This CDR3 region has 13 residues. Per the germline V gene, CDR1 is SGHRS and CDR2 is YFSETQ. CDR3 amino acids: CASSLDRTYEQYF. The CDR3 DNA is TGCGCCAGCAGCCTCGACAGGACCTACGAGCAGTACTTC.

V usage is TRBV19 and J usage is TRBJ2-3; tentatively, D is TRBD1 (5 bases). V was trimmed by 5 bases and J by 2 bases, leaving 14 bases between them. Looked up from germline, CDR1 is LNHDA and CDR2 is SQIVND (reference sequence). This CDR3 is built from 15 residues. Written as DNA, the CDR3 is TGTGCCAGTAGTTCTACTTGGGGCTACACAGATACGCAGTATTTT. The encoded protein is CASSSTWGYTDTQYF.

This chain joins TRBV3-1 (or the pseudogene TRBV3-2) and TRBJ1-1; no clear D. V lost 1 base to trimming and J lost 1 base, with 10 bases between them. The CDR3 has 15 amino acids. CDR1 is LGHDT, CDR2 YNNKEL, per germline (reference sequence). DNA of the CDR3: TGTGCCAGCAGCCAAGGGGGAGTGCGGAACACTGAAGCTTTCTTT. Translation gives CASSQGGVRNTEAFF.

This clone occurred once. The chain employs TRBV3-1 (or the pseudogene TRBV3-2) and TRBJ1-5, with D possibly TRBD1 on 6 matching bases. CDR1 is LGHDT and CDR2 is YNNKEL in the germline V gene (reference sequence). This CDR3 contains 14 residues. V shed 4 bases and J shed 6 bases, with 13 bases lying between them. The CDR3: CASSPGEGGQPQHF. The CDR3 bases are TGTGCCAGCAGCCCAGGGGAAGGAGGTCAGCCCCAGCATTTT.

This chain joins TRBV18 and TRBJ2-3, with 8 nucleotides matching TRBD2. The CDR3 is 14 residues long. V gave up 5 bases and J gave up 5 bases; unmatched junction bases: 6. Germline lookup yields CDR1 KGHSH and CDR2 LQKENI. The CDR3 reads CASSSQRGQDTQYF. The CDR3 region has the DNA TGTGCCAGCTCATCTCAGCGGGGGCAAGATACGCAGTATTTT.